This T cell receptor beta chain was documented in a study of radiation and T cells in renal cell carcinoma. Whole-study findings and limits: From baseline, blood top tumor clonotypes peaked at 2 weeks post-radiation.

Time point denoted: blood 4 weeks post-SBRT, at nephrectomy. Treatment meaning: 15 Gy SBRT to primary tumor, nephrectomy 4 weeks later. Nephrectomy followed 15 Gy stereotactic body radiation by 4 weeks. Radiation-treated patients gave blood at baseline, week 2 and week 4. The tumor was a clear cell renal cell carcinoma. J gave up 6 bases and V 4 bases, and 6 bases lay outside the gene matches. Germline lookup yields CDR1 SGHNT and CDR2 YYREEE (reference sequence). This CDR3 has 14 amino acids. Generated by immunoSEQ multiplex PCR, the TCRdb table keeps only in-frame clones and is missing some. The sample records some 97,000 clones, approximately 80% being singletons. In regard to this clone: What it binds is unknown.

This sequence joins TRBV5-4 and TRBJ2-7; 11 bases match TRBD1. The source was blood, collected from a patient whose treatment included radiotherapy and nephrectomy. This TCR was recovered from a man between 60 and 75 years old with renal cell carcinoma. For the CDR3, the DNA is TGTGCCAGCAGCGCCGGGACAGGGGGTCCCGAGCAGTACTTC. It yields the protein CASSAGTGGPEQYF. Together with reference TRBV5-4 and TRBJ2-7, the CDR3 gives the full variable domain: ETGVTQSPTHLIKTRGQQVTLRCSSQSGHNTVSWYQQALGQGPQFIFQYYREEENGRGNFPPRFSGLQFPNYSSELNVNALELDDSALYLCASSAGTGGPEQYFGPGTRLTVT.